Listed below are T cell receptor beta chains from one sample, sequenced in a study of cytomegalovirus exposure and HLA in healthy donors. Assay used: immunoSEQ multiplex PCR; TCRdb lists only in-frame clones, some missing. Of about 82,000 clones in the sample, 90% to 95% are singletons; the top ten hold about 0.68%. What was sequenced was PBMCs. These TCRs come from a man younger than 35 in good health and CMV-seronegative. CDR3s leave out the opening cysteine and the closing phenylalanine or tryptophan. A D gene is named only where the DNA matches it firmly.

V	length	D	J	CDR3
TRBV11-2	11	-	TRBJ1-1	ASSDDSRTEAF
TRBV5-1	13	-	TRBJ2-3	ASSLAQDSPDTQY
TRBV27	12	-	TRBJ2-1	ASSGLTLFNEQF
TRBV6-5	11	TRBD1	TRBJ1-2	ASFTGGLDGYT
TRBV7-2	10	-	TRBJ2-7	ASSSLPYEQY
TRBV30	12	TRBD1	TRBJ1-3	AWSVQGSGNTIY
TRBV7-2	12	TRBD1	TRBJ2-7	ASSLGTGEYEQY
TRBV4-1	13	-	TRBJ1-3	ASSQDAGPGNTIY
TRBV11-2	11	-	TRBJ2-7	ASRTIRTYEQY
TRBV2	11	TRBD1	TRBJ1-1	ASRDRETTEAF
TRBV4-3	13	-	TRBJ1-4	ASSQDGGSAEKLF
TRBV29-1	12	TRBD1	TRBJ1-1	SVARRTGTYEAF
TRBV27	12	-	TRBJ1-5	ASRPQGHNQPQH
TRBV25-1	11	-	TRBJ2-7	ASSVTDTPKQY
TRBV2	13	-	TRBJ1-5	ASSELVSRNQPQH
TRBV18	13	-	TRBJ2-1	ASSPVAASYNEQF
TRBV5-1	14	TRBD2	TRBJ2-7	ASSSDGLAGNYEQY
TRBV21-1	14	-	TRBJ2-1	ASSKGVAGVVGGQF